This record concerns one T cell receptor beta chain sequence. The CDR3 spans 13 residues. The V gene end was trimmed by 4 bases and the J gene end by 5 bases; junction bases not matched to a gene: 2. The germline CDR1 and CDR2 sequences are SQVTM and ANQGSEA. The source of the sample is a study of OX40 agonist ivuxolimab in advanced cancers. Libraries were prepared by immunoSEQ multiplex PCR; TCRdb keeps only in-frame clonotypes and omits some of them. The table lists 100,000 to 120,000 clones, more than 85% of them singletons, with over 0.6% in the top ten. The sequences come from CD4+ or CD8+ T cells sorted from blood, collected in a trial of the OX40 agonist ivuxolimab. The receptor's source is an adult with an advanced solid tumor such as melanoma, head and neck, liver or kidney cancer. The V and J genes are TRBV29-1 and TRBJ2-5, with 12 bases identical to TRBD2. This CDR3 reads CSVGTSGTETQYF. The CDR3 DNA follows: TGCAGCGTTGGGACTAGCGGGACGGAGACCCAGTACTTC.